Shown below are 23 T cell receptor beta chains from a single sample sequenced in a study of molecular identifiers for immune sequencing clone quantification (dated by TCRdb to about 2018). Library creation used PCR. The sample was run on an Illumina HiSeq 4000. TCRdb passed the public sequencing reads through fastp at Q25 and MiXCR, retaining productive beta sequences. Identical CDR3 proteins give one entry, which carries the most common genes and DNA. The sample has about 63,000 distinct CDR3 sequences on record, 15% to 20% of them singletons. The ten top clones hold approximately 1.5% of the sample. Sequenced material: naive CD8+ T cells from blood, with Jurkat cell RNA spiked in. The sample's cell subset or site label, in plain terms: FACS-sorted CD8+CD4-CCR7+CD45RA+ naive T cells. The receptor source for this set is a human donor in good health. Some libraries in this study had Jurkat cell RNA spiked in.

This clonotype was detected many times. The chain is built from TRBV11-2 and TRBJ2-6; 7 bases map to TRBD2. CDR3 length equals 16 residues. Germline values: CDR1 SGHAT, CDR2 FQNNGV. Losses at the gene ends were 4 bases for V and 0 bases for J; bases not matched to a gene: 3. As DNA, the CDR3 is TGTGCCAGCAGCTATGGCGGGGGCTCTGGGGCCAACGTCCTGACTTTC. Encoded protein: CASSYGGGSGANVLTF.

In its sample, this clonotype was seen many times. The rearrangement links TRBV7-9 to TRBJ1-1; 7 nucleotides line up with TRBD1. Germline assignment: CDR1 SEHNR and CDR2 FQNEAQ (reference sequence). The CDR3 is 15 amino acids. V shed 6 bases, J shed 3 bases, and the junction held 10 bases outside the gene matches. The CDR3: CASSFSQGEDTEAFF. The CDR3 DNA sequence: TGTGCCAGCAGTTTCTCTCAGGGGGAAGACACTGAAGCTTTCTTT.

This clonotype was seen a handful of times. The chain recombines TRBV4-1 with TRBJ2-1, with D perhaps matching TRBD2 (5 bases). The CDR3 covers 13 residues. Germline lookup yields CDR1 MGHRA and CDR2 YSYEKL. V was pared by 3 bases and J by 9 bases, with 12 bases between. CDR3 in amino acids: CASSQAVLVEQFF. CDR3 bases: TGCGCCAGCAGCCAGGCCGTACTAGTTGAGCAGTTCTTC.

V and J are TRBV7-7 and TRBJ2-2; D possibly corresponds to TRBD2 (5 bases). CDR1 SSHAT and CDR2 FNYEAQ come from the germline V gene (reference sequence). Trimming cost V 5 bases and J 7 bases, with 17 bases left between them. CDR3 length equals 15 residues. The CDR3 protein is CASSRVWGANGELFF. The CDR3 DNA sequence: TGTGCCAGCAGCCGGGTGTGGGGAGCAAACGGGGAGCTGTTTTTT.

This clonotype has just one count. Because the CDR3 is missing its conserved closing phenylalanine or tryptophan, this is likely a read error. Written as DNA, the CDR3 is TGTGCCAGCAGCCCAAGACAGGTTAGCTTCTCCTACGAGCAGTACTCC. Amino acid sequence: CASSPRQVSFSYEQYS. This chain joins TRBV7-9 and TRBJ2-7; perhaps TRBD1 as D (6 bases). CDR1 is SEHNR, CDR2 FQNEAQ, per germline (reference sequence). The CDR3 runs to 16 residues. The V end was cut by 5 bases, the J end by 0 bases, with 17 bases between.

Regarding this clonotype: A much larger clonotype is one base distant, so this may be a read error. CDR3 region: CASSSDGGRETQYF. The DNA of the CDR3 is TGCGCCAGCAGCTCAGACGGGGGAAGGGAGACCCAGTACTTC. This chain joins TRBV4-1 and TRBJ2-5; a weak D match, TRBD2 (6 bases). Per the germline V gene, CDR1 is MGHRA and CDR2 is YSYEKL. The length of the CDR3 is 14 residues. V dropped 5 bases and J dropped 5 bases, with 15 bases sitting between them.

A remark on this clonotype: One base away lies a much larger clone, so this may be a sequencing read error. The rearrangement uses TRBV28 and TRBJ2-7; perhaps D is TRBD1 or TRBD2 (6 bases each). CDR1 MDHEN and CDR2 SYDVKM come from the germline V gene. This CDR3 region has 13 residues. V was clipped by 6 bases and J by 6 bases, with 15 bases between them. The CDR3: CASSPHGGGEQYF. CDR3 coding DNA: TGTGCCAGCAGCCCCCACGGGGGCGGCGAGCAGTACTTC. The full variable domain, with the rest looked up from reference TRBV28 and TRBJ2-7, is DVKVTQSSRYLVKRTGEKVFLECVQDMDHENMFWYRQDPGLGLRLIYFSYDVKMKEKGDIPEGYSVSREKKERFSLILESASTNQTSMYLCASSPHGGGEQYFGPGTRLTVT.

Worth noting for this clonotype: A much larger clone lies one base from this, so it may be a read error. The rearrangement joins TRBV9 to TRBJ2-2, with TRBD2 as a possible D gene (5 bases). Germline V gives CDR1 SGDLS, CDR2 YYNGEE. This CDR3 spans 15 amino acids. CDR3 amino acids: CAGSVSLGAAGELFF. The CDR3 DNA sequence: TGTGCCGGCAGCGTATCCTTGGGAGCGGCCGGGGAGCTGTTTTTT. The full variable domain, rest sourced from reference TRBV9 and TRBJ2-2, is DSGVTQTPKHLITATGQRVTLRCSPRSGDLSVYWYQQSLDQGLQFLIQYYNGEERAKGNILERFSAQQFPDLHSELNLSSLELGDSALYFCAGSVSLGAAGELFFGEGSRLTVL.

This clonotype was picked up many times. This chain joins TRBV11-2 and TRBJ2-1; 15 positions match TRBD2. The junction had 14 bases not matched to a gene; V was cut back by 5 bases and J by 6 bases. The germline gives CDR1 SGHAT, CDR2 FQNNGV. This CDR3 has 19 residues. CDR3 protein: CASSGVGLAGGRAINEQFF. The CDR3 DNA sequence: TGTGCCAGCAGCGGAGTGGGACTAGCGGGAGGAAGAGCGATCAATGAGCAGTTCTTC.

This clonotype has a handful of counts. V usage is TRBV2 and J usage is TRBJ2-7; 9 positions agree with TRBD1. V was pared by 6 bases and J by 0 bases, with 6 bases of the junction left unmatched. This CDR3 has 15 residues. CDR1 SNHLY and CDR2 FYNNEI come from the germline V gene. The chain's CDR3 is CASREPGQGSYEQYF. DNA of the CDR3: TGTGCCAGCAGAGAACCGGGACAGGGCTCCTACGAGCAGTACTTC.

As to this clonotype: Possible read error: a much larger clone is one base away. This chain joins TRBV6-4 and TRBJ2-7; D possibly matches TRBD1 or TRBD2 (5 bases each). CDR1 MRHNA and CDR2 SNTAGT come from the germline V gene. The CDR3 is 13 residues long. The germline V and J ends were trimmed by 8 bases and 3 bases, with 14 bases remaining between them. In DNA, the CDR3 is TGTGCCAGCGGTGGATGGGACGGCTACGAGCAGTACTTC. It codes for CASGGWDGYEQYF.

This clonotype came up many times. V and J are TRBV27 and TRBJ2-7; D unclear. V gave up 6 bases and J gave up 2 bases, with 23 bases separating them. The germline V gene has CDR1 MNHEY and CDR2 SMNVEV (reference sequence). The CDR3 loop spans 17 amino acids. CDR3 in amino acids: CASSLVVGPGPTYEQYF. The CDR3 nucleotides read TGTGCCAGCAGCTTAGTCGTAGGCCCGGGTCCCACCTACGAGCAGTACTTC.

The table lists this clonotype with many counts. One end of the junction does not line up with germline, which may come from a read error. V is TRBV5-1 and J is TRBJ2-7; D uncertain. This CDR3 is built from 14 residues. CDR1 is SGHRS, CDR2 YFSETQ, per germline. CDR3: CASSLGALSDEQYF. The CDR3 coding sequence is TGCGCCAGCAGCTTGGGTGCCCTCTCCGACGAGCAGTACTTC. Based on the CDR3 plus reference TRBV5-1 and TRBJ2-7, the full variable domain is KAGVTQTPRYLIKTRGQQVTLSCSPISGHRSVSWYQQTPGQGLQFLFEYFSETQRNKGNFPGRFSGRQFSNSRSEMNVSTLELGDSALYLCASSLGALSDEQYFGPGTRLTVT.

In its sample, this clonotype was seen a few times. The V gene is TRBV11-3, the J gene TRBJ2-3, with D tentatively TRBD2 (5 bases). Trimming pared 1 base from V and 6 bases from J, leaving 8 bases between. The CDR3 totals 13 residues. Germline V lookup: CDR1 SGHNT, CDR2 YENEEA. CDR3 sequence: CASSLVGEDTQYF. In DNA, the CDR3 is TGTGCCAGCAGCTTAGTCGGGGAGGATACGCAGTATTTT.

The rearrangement links TRBV7-3 to TRBJ2-7, with D possibly TRBD1 on 5 matching bases. The CDR3 is made up of 13 amino acids. CDR1 and CDR2 from the germline V gene are SGHTA and FQGTGA. Trimming removed 5 bases from V and 3 bases from J, with 11 bases in between. The CDR3 sequence is CASSPAQGYEQYF. The CDR3 DNA follows: TGTGCCAGCAGCCCAGCGCAGGGCTACGAGCAGTACTTC.

This clonotype has at least ten counts. The rearrangement uses TRBV11-2 and TRBJ1-1, with 9 nucleotides matching TRBD1. V lost 1 base, J lost 7 bases, and 7 bases stayed unmatched. Germline V gene sequence: CDR1 SGHAT, CDR2 FQNNGV. The CDR3 totals 15 residues. The CDR3 reads CASSLGGTGLFEAFF. The CDR3 nucleotides read TGTGCCAGCAGCTTAGGTGGGACAGGGTTGTTTGAAGCTTTCTTT.

This clonotype was detected many times. This chain joins TRBV30 and TRBJ2-3; 7 bases agree with TRBD2. After removal of 3 bases from V and 2 bases from J, the junction contained 8 bases not matched to a gene. The CDR3 is 15 amino acids. The germline gives CDR1 GTSNPN, CDR2 SVGIG (reference sequence). The CDR3 sequence: CAWSASGNPTDTQYF. The DNA for the CDR3 is TGTGCCTGGAGCGCCAGCGGGAATCCCACAGATACGCAGTATTTT.

This clonotype has just a few counts. Germline is not matched at one junction end, which may reflect a read error. The chain has TRBV4-1 and TRBJ2-7; D could derive from TRBD1 or TRBD2 (5 bases each). This CDR3 contains 16 residues. The germline CDR1 and CDR2 sequences are MGHRA and YSYEKL. CDR3 DNA sequence: TGCGCCAGCAGCCAAGAGGAAACGGGGACCGCCTACGGGCAGTACTTC. This codes for CASSQEETGTAYGQYF.

This clonotype is classed as medium-sized (0.01 to 0.1%). The V and J genes are TRBV7-2 and TRBJ1-1, with D uncertain. The germline V gene encodes CDR1 SGHTA and CDR2 FQGNSA. This CDR3 is 17 amino acids long. Trimming took 1 base from V and 4 from J, leaving 19 bases between them. The CDR3 loop reads CASSLVSSGPFGTEAFF. Written as DNA, the CDR3 is TGTGCCAGCAGCTTAGTGAGCAGTGGACCTTTCGGCACTGAAGCTTTCTTT. Based on the CDR3 plus reference TRBV7-2 and TRBJ1-1, the full variable domain is GAGVSQSPSNKVTEKGKDVELRCDPISGHTALYWYRQSLGQGLEFLIYFQGNSAPDKSGLPSDRFSAERTGGSVSTLTIQRTQQEDSAVYLCASSLVSSGPFGTEAFFGQGTRLTVV.

This clonotype came up once. The chain joins TRBV11-3 to TRBJ2-7; D gene uncertain. V gave up 2 bases and J gave up 1 base, with 6 bases separating them. Germline V gene data show CDR1 as SGHNT and CDR2 as YENEEA. CDR3 size: 13 residues. The DNA for the CDR3 is TGTGCCAGCAGCTTACCATTTTCCTACGAGCAGTACTTC. Translated, it gives CASSLPFSYEQYF.

This clonotype has at least ten counts. V and J are TRBV28 and TRBJ2-3; 13 bases match TRBD2. V lost 5 bases to trimming and J lost 4 bases; unmatched junction nucleotides: 3. Germline V gives CDR1 MDHEN, CDR2 SYDVKM. This CDR3 has 15 residues. CDR3 residues: CASSPLAGGSDTQYF. In DNA form, the CDR3 reads TGTGCCAGCAGTCCACTAGCGGGAGGGTCAGATACGCAGTATTTT.

The V gene is TRBV12-3 or TRBV12-4, the J gene TRBJ2-3; TRBD1 might be the D (8 bases). Trimming removed 10 bases at V and 2 bases at J, with 13 bases between. CDR3 length: 13 amino acids. As DNA, the CDR3 is TGTGCCATACAGGGGGACTACACAGATACGCAGTATTTT. As protein: CAIQGDYTDTQYF.

The chain joins TRBV7-6 to TRBJ2-3; D is unresolved. This CDR3 is built from 13 residues. The germline CDR1 and CDR2 sequences are SGHVS and FNYEAQ. The V and J ends lost 1 base and 6 bases respectively, with 8 bases between them. DNA for the CDR3: TGTGCCAGCAGCTTAGAAGTCGCGGATACGCAGTATTTT. Its translation: CASSLEVADTQYF.